These 20 T cell receptor beta chains came from one sample sequenced in a study of blood T cell repertoires in COVID-19. Measured with immunoSEQ multiplex PCR; TCRdb has only the in-frame clones, and not every one. Here the sample spans tens of thousands of clones, about 90% being singletons. The source material was peripheral blood. The receptors here all came from a human donor in a cohort sampled during active COVID-19.

V gene TRBV5-6 combines with J gene TRBJ1-2; TRBD1 aligns across 8 bases. The V gene's germline CDR1 is SGHDT and CDR2 YYEEEE. Germline trimming cut 3 bases from V and 8 bases from J; bases unmatched to any gene: 15. The CDR3 runs 16 residues. The CDR3 DNA is TGTGCCAGCAGCTCTATCGATCTACAGGGGGTTGGCGGCTACACCTTC. Translation: CASSSIDLQGVGGYTF.

The gene calls are TRBV18 and TRBJ1-1; D not resolved. This CDR3 spans 12 amino acids. The V end was cut by 4 bases, the J end by 3 bases, with 6 bases between. Germline V gene sequence: CDR1 KGHSH, CDR2 LQKENI. CDR3 loop: CASSLLDTEAFF. The CDR3 region has the DNA TGTGCCAGCTCACTCTTAGACACTGAAGCTTTCTTT.

The genes are TRBV7-8 and TRBJ1-3, with TRBD1 as a possible D gene (5 bases). The CDR3 spans 13 residues. Trimming took off 10 bases at V and 0 bases at J, with 10 bases between the two ends. Germline CDR1 and CDR2: SGHVS and FQNEAQ. In DNA, the CDR3 is TGTGCCACCAGAGACAGCTCTGGAAACACCATATATTTT. Its translation: CATRDSSGNTIYF.

The chain recombines TRBV28 with TRBJ1-5; 8 nucleotides agree with TRBD1. The CDR3 runs 12 residues. Germline CDR1 reads MDHEN; CDR2 reads SYDVKM. The ends lost 11 bases at V and 7 bases at J; junction bases unmatched: 7. CDR3 sequence (DNA): TGTGCCGCCCGACAGGGGAACCAGCCCCAGCATTTT. It is translated as CAARQGNQPQHF.

The chain employs TRBV7-8 and TRBJ2-5; 7 bases align to TRBD2. Germline V gives CDR1 SGHVS, CDR2 FQNEAQ. The junction had 12 bases not matched to a gene; V was cut back by 0 bases and J by 5 bases. The CDR3 covers 17 residues. CDR3 bases: TGTGCCAGCAGCTTAGCGCTAATTGTGGGAGGGAGGGAGACCCAGTACTTC. It codes for CASSLALIVGGRETQYF.

This clone was detected only once. J is TRBJ1-1 and V is TRBV6-6; perhaps TRBD1 as D (5 bases). The V gene's germline CDR1 is MNHNY and CDR2 SVGAGI (reference sequence). The CDR3 is made up of 14 amino acids. Trimming removed 10 bases at V and 6 bases at J, with 21 bases between. In nucleotides, the CDR3 is TGTGCCACCACCCGACCAGGGTTGGGTGCTGAAGCTTTCTTT. Protein product: CATTRPGLGAEAFF.

The chain recombines TRBV19 with TRBJ1-1; D is possibly TRBD1 (5 bases). V was trimmed by 5 bases and J by 7 bases, leaving 20 bases between them. The CDR3 runs to 15 residues. Germline assignment: CDR1 LNHDA and CDR2 SQIVND (reference sequence). The CDR3 bases are TGTGCCAGTAGTCTAGGGGCGGGGGTTCGCGTTGAAGCTTTCTTT. Translation gives CASSLGAGVRVEAFF.

The chain couples TRBV6-5 to TRBJ1-1; a weak D match, TRBD1 (5 bases). Deletions cut 4 bases from V and 2 bases from J, with 11 bases between. The CDR3 contains 14 residues. CDR1 is MNHEY, CDR2 SVGAGI, per germline. The CDR3 coding sequence is TGTGCCAGCAGTTTACAGGTAGCTAACACTGAAGCTTTCTTT. Translated, it gives CASSLQVANTEAFF.

The chain carries TRBV27 and TRBJ2-5; the D gene is possibly TRBD1 (6 bases). The germline V gene has CDR1 MNHEY and CDR2 SMNVEV (reference sequence). This CDR3 is 17 amino acids long. The germline V and J ends were trimmed by 0 bases and 5 bases, with 19 bases remaining between them. The CDR3 protein is CASSLSPGHPRGETQYF. The CDR3 DNA is TGTGCCAGCAGTTTATCCCCGGGACATCCAAGGGGGGAGACCCAGTACTTC.

The chain combines TRBV7-9 with TRBJ2-1; possibly TRBD1 for D (6 bases). Germline assignment: CDR1 SEHNR and CDR2 FQNEAQ (reference sequence). V dropped 5 bases and J dropped 8 bases, with 16 bases sitting between them. The CDR3 is 14 residues long. The CDR3 DNA is TGTGCCAGCAGCCCTAGACAGGCCGTGGATGAGCAGTTCTTC. Translated: CASSPRQAVDEQFF.

The J gene is TRBJ2-2, the V gene TRBV7-6; 8 bases are a match to TRBD2. This CDR3 contains 16 residues. The V gene end was trimmed by 1 base and the J gene end by 1 base; junction bases not matched to a gene: 2. The germline CDR1 and CDR2 sequences are SGHVS and FNYEAQ. The CDR3 spells CASSLGTSLNTGELFF. DNA of the CDR3: TGTGCCAGCAGCTTAGGGACTAGCCTGAACACCGGGGAGCTGTTTTTT.

J is TRBJ2-1 and V is TRBV25-1, with unresolved D. CDR1 and CDR2 from the germline V gene are MGHDK and SYGVNS. V was shortened by 5 bases and J by 7 bases, with 6 bases between the two germline ends. CDR3 length: 11 residues. CDR3 protein: CASSPLNEQFF. CDR3 coding DNA: TGTGCCAGCAGTCCCTTAAATGAGCAGTTCTTC.

This clone was observed once. Other DNA sequences in the same sample also yield this CDR3. J is TRBJ1-5 and V is TRBV28; D remains ambiguous. Germline loops: CDR1 MDHEN, CDR2 SYDVKM. This CDR3 has 12 residues. V was clipped by 3 bases and J by 2 bases, with 2 bases between them. In DNA form, the CDR3 reads TGTGCCAGCAGTTTCGGCAATCAGCCCCAGCATTTT. It codes for CASSFGNQPQHF. The entire variable domain, with the rest obtained from reference TRBV28 and TRBJ1-5, is as follows: DVKVTQSSRYLVKRTGEKVFLECVQDMDHENMFWYRQDPGLGLRLIYFSYDVKMKEKGDIPEGYSVSREKKERFSLILESASTNQTSMYLCASSFGNQPQHFGDGTRLSIL.

The CDR3 region has the DNA TGTGCCAGCAGTTCTTGGGCCAACTCTGGAAACACCATATATTTT. Protein: CASSSWANSGNTIYF. The chain carries TRBV5-8 and TRBJ1-3; D is unclear. Trimming shortened V by 5 bases and J by 0 bases, and 12 bases separated the two germline ends. Germline V gene lookup returns CDR1 SGHTS and CDR2 YDEGEE. The CDR3 totals 15 residues.

This chain uses TRBV5-1 with TRBJ2-7, with 8 bases matching TRBD1. This CDR3 has 16 amino acids. The V and J ends lost 0 bases and 2 bases, in that order; junction bases with no gene match: 7. Germline V lookup: CDR1 SGHRS, CDR2 YFSETQ. The chain's CDR3 is CASSLAPGGSPYEQYV. In nucleotides, the CDR3 is TGCGCCAGCAGCTTGGCCCCAGGGGGCTCTCCCTACGAGCAGTACGTC.

The CDR3 sequence: CATSDPSLASGSETQYF. CDR3 DNA sequence: TGTGCCACCAGTGATCCCTCCCTGGCTAGCGGGAGTGAGACCCAGTACTTC. The chain links TRBV24-1 to TRBJ2-5; 10 bases map to TRBD2. CDR3 length: 17 residues. Unmatched junction bases numbered 11, after V lost 3 bases and J lost 5 bases. The germline CDR1 and CDR2 sequences are KGHDR and SFDVKD.

In the case of this clone: The same CDR3 arises from other DNA sequences in this sample as well. The V call is TRBV18, the J call TRBJ1-1, with D uncertain. CDR3 length: 13 amino acids. Trimming took off 3 bases at V and 3 bases at J, with 8 bases between the two ends. Per germline, CDR1 KGHSH and CDR2 LQKENI. CDR3 nucleotides: TGTGCCAGCTCACCCCCGGGAGACACTGAAGCTTTCTTT. It encodes CASSPPGDTEAFF.

The chain combines TRBV11-2 with TRBJ2-5, with a tentative D call TRBD1 (5 bases). The germline CDR1 and CDR2 sequences are SGHAT and FQNNGV. Trimming left V 3 bases short and J 5 bases short, with 16 bases between. CDR3 length: 15 residues. CDR3 in amino acids: CASSLAGIFVETQYF. CDR3 bases: TGTGCCAGCAGCTTGGCAGGGATTTTCGTGGAGACCCAGTACTTC. The full variable domain, with the rest looked up from reference TRBV11-2 and TRBJ2-5, is EAGVAQSPRYKIIEKRQSVAFWCNPISGHATLYWYQQILGQGPKLLIQFQNNGVVDDSQLPKDRFSAERLKGVDSTLKIQPAKLEDSAVYLCASSLAGIFVETQYFGPGTRLLVL.

V gene TRBV18 combines with J gene TRBJ2-7; a possible D gene is TRBD1 (8 bases). V gave up 2 bases and J gave up 7 bases, with 15 bases separating them. This CDR3 is 14 amino acids long. The V gene's germline CDR1 is KGHSH and CDR2 LQKENI. CDR3 in amino acids: CASSPRQGREEQYV. In DNA, the CDR3 is TGTGCCAGCTCACCAAGACAGGGGCGGGAGGAGCAGTACGTC.

The rearrangement links TRBV19 to TRBJ2-1; 7 bases are a match to TRBD1. The germline CDR1 and CDR2 sequences are LNHDA and SQIVND (reference sequence). V lost 5 bases, J lost 3 bases, and 13 bases stayed unmatched. The CDR3 spans 17 residues. CDR3 bases: TGTGCCAGTAGTCCCGGTTCCTGGACAGGATTCTACAATGAGCAGTTCTTC. Translating it yields CASSPGSWTGFYNEQFF.